This T cell receptor (beta chain) was sequenced for a study of T cell changes during pregnancy in multiple sclerosis. Measured with immunoSEQ multiplex PCR; TCRdb has only the in-frame clones, and not every one. The sample lists fewer than 85,000 clones, about 95% occurring once. The J segment lost 6 bases and the V segment lost 5 bases, leaving 4 bases of the junction unmatched. The CDR3 consists of 13 residues. In germline, CDR1 is SQVTM, CDR2 ANQGSEA. The chain recombines TRBV29-1 with TRBJ1-2, with 12 bases that match TRBD1. The sample consisted of peripheral blood, taken in the second trimester of pregnancy. The clonotype originates from a female donor with multiple sclerosis, enrolled in a pregnancy study. CDR3 region: CSVRDRGPDGYTF. CDR3 DNA: TGCAGCGTTCGGGACAGGGGGCCGGATGGCTACACCTTC.